This T cell receptor beta chain was recorded in a study of OX40 agonist ivuxolimab in advanced cancers. Study background: Three patients had partial responses: one hepatocellular carcinoma, two cutaneous melanoma.

The study's findings and limits: Circulating CD4+ and CD8+ T cells showed clonal expansion by week 6 at 0.1 to 3.0 mg/kg.

TCRdb's table, derived via immunoSEQ multiplex PCR, lists solely in-frame clones and lacks some. The table includes roughly 90,000 clones, roughly 89% detected once. Note on this clone: As yet, its antigen is unknown.

This specimen consisted of CD4+ or CD8+ T cells sorted from blood, obtained in a trial of the OX40 agonist ivuxolimab. This TCR was recovered from an adult with an advanced solid tumor such as melanoma, head and neck, liver or kidney cancer.

The CDR3 region has the DNA TGTGCCAGCAGCTTGAGGGACAGGGCCCTCCGGGTTGGCTACACCTTC. Residues: CASSLRDRALRVGYTF. The chain employs TRBV5-4 and TRBJ1-2; 9 bases agree with TRBD1. CDR1 and CDR2 (germline): SGHNT, YYREEE (reference sequence). V trimming: 1 base; J trimming: 7 bases; junction bases outside the gene matches: 11. The CDR3 sequence is 16 residues long.